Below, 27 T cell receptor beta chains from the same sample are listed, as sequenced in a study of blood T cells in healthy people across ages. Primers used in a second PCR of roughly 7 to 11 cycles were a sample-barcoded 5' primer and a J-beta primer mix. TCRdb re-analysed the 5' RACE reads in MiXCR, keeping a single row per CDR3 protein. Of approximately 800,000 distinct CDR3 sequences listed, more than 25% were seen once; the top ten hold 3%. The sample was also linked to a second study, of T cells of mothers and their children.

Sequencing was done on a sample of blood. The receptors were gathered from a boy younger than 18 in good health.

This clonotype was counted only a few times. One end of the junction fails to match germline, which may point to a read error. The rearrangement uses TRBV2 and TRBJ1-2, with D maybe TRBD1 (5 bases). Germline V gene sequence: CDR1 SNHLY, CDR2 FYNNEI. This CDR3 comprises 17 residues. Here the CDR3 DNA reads TGTGCCAGCAGTGAATCCATGTTTAGGGGCGGGAGCTATGGCTACGCCTTC. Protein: CASSESMFRGGSYGYAF.

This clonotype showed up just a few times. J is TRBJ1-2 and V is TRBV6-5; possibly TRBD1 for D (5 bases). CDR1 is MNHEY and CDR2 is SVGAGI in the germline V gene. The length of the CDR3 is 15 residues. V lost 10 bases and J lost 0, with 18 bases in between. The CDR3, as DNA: TGTGCCACCATAGGCGATGGGGGAGCTAACTATGGCTACACCTTC. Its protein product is CATIGDGGANYGYTF.

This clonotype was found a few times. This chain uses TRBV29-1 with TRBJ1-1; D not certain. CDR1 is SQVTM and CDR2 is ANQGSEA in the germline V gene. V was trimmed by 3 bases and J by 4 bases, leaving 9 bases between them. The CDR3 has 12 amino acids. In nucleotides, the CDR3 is TGCAGCGTTGAGAAGAGACGCACTGAAGCTTTCTTT. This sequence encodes CSVEKRRTEAFF.

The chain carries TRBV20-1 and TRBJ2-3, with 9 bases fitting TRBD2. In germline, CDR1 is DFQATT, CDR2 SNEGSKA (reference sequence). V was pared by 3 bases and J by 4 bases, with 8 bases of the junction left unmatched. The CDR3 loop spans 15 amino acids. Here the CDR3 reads CSASNPSGGPDTQYF. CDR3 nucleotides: TGCAGTGCTAGTAATCCCAGCGGGGGGCCAGATACGCAGTATTTT.

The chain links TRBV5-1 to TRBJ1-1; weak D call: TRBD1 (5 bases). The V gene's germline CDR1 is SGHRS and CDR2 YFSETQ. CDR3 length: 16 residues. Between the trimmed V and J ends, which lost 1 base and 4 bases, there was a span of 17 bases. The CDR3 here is CASSLQGLGEGTEAFF. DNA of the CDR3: TGCGCCAGCAGCTTGCAGGGTCTCGGGGAGGGCACTGAAGCTTTCTTT. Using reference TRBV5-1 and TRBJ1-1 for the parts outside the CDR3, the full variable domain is KAGVTQTPRYLIKTRGQQVTLSCSPISGHRSVSWYQQTPGQGLQFLFEYFSETQRNKGNFPGRFSGRQFSNSRSEMNVSTLELGDSALYLCASSLQGLGEGTEAFFGQGTRLTVV.

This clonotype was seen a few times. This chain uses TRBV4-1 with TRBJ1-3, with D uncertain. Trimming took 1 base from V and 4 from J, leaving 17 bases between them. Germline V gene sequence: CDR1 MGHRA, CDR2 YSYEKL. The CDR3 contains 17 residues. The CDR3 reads CASSQGQDPQTGNTIYF. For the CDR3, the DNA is TGCGCCAGCAGCCAAGGTCAAGATCCTCAGACGGGAAACACCATATATTTT.

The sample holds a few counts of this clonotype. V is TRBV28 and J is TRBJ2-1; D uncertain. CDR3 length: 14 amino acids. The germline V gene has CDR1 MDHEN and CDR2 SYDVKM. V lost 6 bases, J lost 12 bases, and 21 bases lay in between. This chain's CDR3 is CASRKDANNEGQFF. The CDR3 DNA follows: TGTGCCAGCAGGAAGGACGCGAACAATGAAGGGCAGTTCTTC.

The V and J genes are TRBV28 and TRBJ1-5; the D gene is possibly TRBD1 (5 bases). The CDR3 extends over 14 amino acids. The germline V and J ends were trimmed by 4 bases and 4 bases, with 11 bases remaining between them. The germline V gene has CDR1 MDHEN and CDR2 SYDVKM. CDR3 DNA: TGTGCCAGCAGTTACCCCGGGGCTAATCAGCCCCAGCATTTT. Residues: CASSYPGANQPQHF. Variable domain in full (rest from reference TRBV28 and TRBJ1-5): DVKVTQSSRYLVKRTGEKVFLECVQDMDHENMFWYRQDPGLGLRLIYFSYDVKMKEKGDIPEGYSVSREKKERFSLILESASTNQTSMYLCASSYPGANQPQHFGDGTRLSIL.

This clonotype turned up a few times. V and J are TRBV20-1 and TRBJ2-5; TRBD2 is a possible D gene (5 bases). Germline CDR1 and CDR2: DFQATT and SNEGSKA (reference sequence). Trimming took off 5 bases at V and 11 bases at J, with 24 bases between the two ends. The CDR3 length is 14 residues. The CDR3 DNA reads TGCAGTGCTGACAAGATCGGGGTAACGGAGGAGCAGTACTTC. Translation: CSADKIGVTEEQYF.

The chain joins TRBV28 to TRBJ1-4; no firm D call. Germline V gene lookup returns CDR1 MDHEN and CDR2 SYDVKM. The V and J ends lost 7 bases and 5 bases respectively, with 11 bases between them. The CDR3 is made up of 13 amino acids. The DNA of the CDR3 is TGTGCCAGCACCCAACAGAGGAATGAAAAACTGTTTTTT. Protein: CASTQQRNEKLFF.

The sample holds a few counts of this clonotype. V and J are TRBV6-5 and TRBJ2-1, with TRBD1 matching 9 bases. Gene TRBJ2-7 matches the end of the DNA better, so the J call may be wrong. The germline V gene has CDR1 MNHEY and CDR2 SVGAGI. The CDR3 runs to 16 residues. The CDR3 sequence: CASSYSSGQGPYEQYF. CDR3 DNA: TGTGCCAGCAGTTACTCATCGGGACAGGGCCCCTACGAGCAGTACTTC.

The DNA of the CDR3 is TGTGCCAGCAGCCGAGGGGCCGGGGGGCCTGACCGGGAGCAGTACTTC. Translation gives CASSRGAGGPDREQYF. The genes are TRBV14 and TRBJ2-5; D is possibly TRBD2 (7 bases). Germline CDR1 is SGHDN and CDR2 is FVKESK. CDR3 length equals 16 residues. Trimming removed 4 bases at V and 11 bases at J, with 26 bases between. The full variable domain, its missing parts supplied by reference TRBV14 and TRBJ2-5, is EAGVTQFPSHSVIEKGQTVTLRCDPISGHDNLYWYRRVMGKEIKFLLHFVKESKQDESGMPNNRFLAERTGGTYSTLKVQPAELEDSGVYFCASSRGAGGPDREQYFGPGTRLLVL.

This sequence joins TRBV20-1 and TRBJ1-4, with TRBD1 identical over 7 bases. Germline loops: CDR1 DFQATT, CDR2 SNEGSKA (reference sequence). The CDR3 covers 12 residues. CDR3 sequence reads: CSAPGQAEKLFF. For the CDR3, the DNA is TGCAGCGCTCCCGGACAGGCTGAAAAACTGTTTTTT.

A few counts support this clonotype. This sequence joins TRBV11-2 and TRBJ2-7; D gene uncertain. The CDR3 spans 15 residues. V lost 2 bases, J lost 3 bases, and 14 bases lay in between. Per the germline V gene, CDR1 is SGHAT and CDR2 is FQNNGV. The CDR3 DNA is TGTGCCAGCAGCTTAAAGTGGGGATCGTACTACGAGCAGTACTTC. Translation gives CASSLKWGSYYEQYF.

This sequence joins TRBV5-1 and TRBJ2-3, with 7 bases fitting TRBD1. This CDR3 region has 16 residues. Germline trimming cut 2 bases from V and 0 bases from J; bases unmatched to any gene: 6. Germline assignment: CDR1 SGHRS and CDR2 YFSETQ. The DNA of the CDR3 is TGCGCCAGCAGCTTCCTAGACAGGGCTAGCACAGATACGCAGTATTTT. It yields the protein CASSFLDRASTDTQYF.

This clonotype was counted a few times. The CDR3: CASRRDRVETEAFF. CDR3 in DNA: TGTGCCAGCAGGCGGGACAGGGTAGAGACTGAAGCTTTCTTT. The chain couples TRBV12-3 or TRBV12-4 to TRBJ1-1, with 9 positions matching TRBD1. Losses at the gene ends were 6 bases for V and 5 bases for J; bases not matched to a gene: 7. CDR3 size: 14 residues.

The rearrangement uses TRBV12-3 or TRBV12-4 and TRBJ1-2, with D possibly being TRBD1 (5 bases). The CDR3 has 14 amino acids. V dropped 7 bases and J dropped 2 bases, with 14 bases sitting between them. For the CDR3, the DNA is TGTGCCAGCACCGTAGGGGAAAGAAACTATGGCTACACCTTC. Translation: CASTVGERNYGYTF.

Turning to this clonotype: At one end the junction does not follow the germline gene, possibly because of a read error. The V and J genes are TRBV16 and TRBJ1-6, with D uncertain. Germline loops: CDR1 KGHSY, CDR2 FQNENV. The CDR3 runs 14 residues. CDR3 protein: CASSPNPGPRPLHF. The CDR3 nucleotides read TGTGCTAGCAGCCCGAACCCGGGCCCCCGGCCCCTCCACTTT.

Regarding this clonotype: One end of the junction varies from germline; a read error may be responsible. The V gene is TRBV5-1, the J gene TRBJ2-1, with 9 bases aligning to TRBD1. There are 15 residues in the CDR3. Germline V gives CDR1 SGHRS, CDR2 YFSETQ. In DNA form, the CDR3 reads TGTGCCAGCTCACAGGGACAGGGCTCCTACAATGAGCAGTTCTTC. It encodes CASSQGQGSYNEQFF.

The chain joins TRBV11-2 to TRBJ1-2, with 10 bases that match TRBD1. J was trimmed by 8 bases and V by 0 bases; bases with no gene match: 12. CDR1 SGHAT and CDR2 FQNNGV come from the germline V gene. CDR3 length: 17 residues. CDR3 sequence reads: CASSLDPASTGGDGYTF. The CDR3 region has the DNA TGTGCCAGCAGCTTAGACCCCGCTTCGACAGGGGGCGACGGCTACACCTTC.

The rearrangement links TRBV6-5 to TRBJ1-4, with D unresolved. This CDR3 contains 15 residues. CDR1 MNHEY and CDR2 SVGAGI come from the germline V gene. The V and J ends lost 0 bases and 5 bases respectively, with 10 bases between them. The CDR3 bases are TGTGCCAGCAGTTACTCACCCGAATTGAATGAAAAACTGTTTTTT. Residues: CASSYSPELNEKLFF.

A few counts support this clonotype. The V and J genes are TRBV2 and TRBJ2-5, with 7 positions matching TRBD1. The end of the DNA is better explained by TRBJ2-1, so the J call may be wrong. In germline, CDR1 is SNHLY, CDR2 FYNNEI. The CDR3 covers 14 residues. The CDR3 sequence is CASTLEGGRNEQFF. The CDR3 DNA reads TGTGCCAGCACGTTAGAAGGGGGCCGCAATGAGCAGTTCTTC.

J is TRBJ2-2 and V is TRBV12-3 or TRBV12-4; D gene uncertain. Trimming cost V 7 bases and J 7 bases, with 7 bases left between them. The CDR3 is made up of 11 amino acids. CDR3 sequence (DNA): TGTGCCAGCATGAAGGGCGGGGAGCTGTTTTTT. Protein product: CASMKGGELFF.

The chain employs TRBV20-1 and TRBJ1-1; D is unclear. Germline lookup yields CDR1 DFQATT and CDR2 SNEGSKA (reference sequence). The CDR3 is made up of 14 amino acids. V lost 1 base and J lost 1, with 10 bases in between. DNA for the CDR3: TGCAGTGCTAGAGGGCCGGCTACGAACACTGAAGCTTTCTTT. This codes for CSARGPATNTEAFF.

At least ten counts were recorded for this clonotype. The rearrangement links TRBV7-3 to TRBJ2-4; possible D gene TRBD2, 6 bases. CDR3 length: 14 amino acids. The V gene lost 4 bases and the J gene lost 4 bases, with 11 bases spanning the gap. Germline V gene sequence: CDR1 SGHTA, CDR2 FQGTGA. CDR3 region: CASSSGGRKNIQYF. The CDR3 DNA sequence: TGTGCCAGCAGCTCCGGGGGACGAAAAAACATTCAGTACTTC.

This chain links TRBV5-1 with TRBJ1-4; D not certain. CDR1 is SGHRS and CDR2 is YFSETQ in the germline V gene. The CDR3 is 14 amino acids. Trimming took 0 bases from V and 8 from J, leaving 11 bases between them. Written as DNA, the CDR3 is TGCGCCAGCAGCTTGGGGGCCCCGCAGGAAAAACTGTTTTTT. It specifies CASSLGAPQEKLFF.

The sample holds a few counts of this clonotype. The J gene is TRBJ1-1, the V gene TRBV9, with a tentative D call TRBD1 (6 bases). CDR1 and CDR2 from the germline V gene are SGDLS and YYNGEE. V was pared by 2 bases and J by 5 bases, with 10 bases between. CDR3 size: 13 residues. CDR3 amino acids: CASSVKRGTEAFF. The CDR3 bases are TGTGCCAGCAGCGTTAAAAGGGGGACTGAAGCTTTCTTT. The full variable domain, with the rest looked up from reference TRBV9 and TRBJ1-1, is DSGVTQTPKHLITATGQRVTLRCSPRSGDLSVYWYQQSLDQGLQFLIQYYNGEERAKGNILERFSAQQFPDLHSELNLSSLELGDSALYFCASSVKRGTEAFFGQGTRLTVV.